A single T cell receptor beta chain is shown here with its context. Its antigen remains unknown. The germline gene is not matched at one end of the junction; a read error may be the cause. The CDR3 is made up of 15 amino acids. Germline CDR1 SGHNT, CDR2 YENEEA. Blood RNA came from unsorted whole blood; germline DNA was also extracted. Before surgery, approximately 4 milliliters of EDTA blood were taken. The authors made TCR beta cDNA from 500 ng total RNA with a constant-region primer. Sequencing libraries for TCR beta derived from three nested multiplex PCR rounds that used slightly modified ARM-PCR. Forward primers for TRBV1-TRBV30 and a C-beta reverse primer served the first two PCR rounds, at around 11 cycles each. TCRdb fed the multiplex PCR reads into MiXCR, producing one record per CDR3 protein. The sample contains under 200,000 distinct CDR3 sequences, roughly 61% of which appear only once. This entry is derived from a study of tumor-infiltrating lymphocytes in primary liver carcinoma. Study as a whole: By surgical resection, the patients were treated for their primary liver carcinoma. Regarding the study as a whole: Tumor region pairs outstripped tumor-adjacent and tumor-blood pairs in overlap. Tumors carried a top-250-clone fraction significantly exceeding that of blood (p = 0.039).

The TCR was taken from a woman aged 60 to 75 with primary liver carcinoma and hepatitis B virus infection. The chain couples TRBV11-3 to TRBJ2-1; 7 bases line up with TRBD2. Sequenced: peripheral blood. CDR3 nucleotide sequence: TGTGCCAGCAGCTTCATCGAGACTAGCTTCAATGACCAGTTCTTC. This translates into CASSFIETSFNDQFF.